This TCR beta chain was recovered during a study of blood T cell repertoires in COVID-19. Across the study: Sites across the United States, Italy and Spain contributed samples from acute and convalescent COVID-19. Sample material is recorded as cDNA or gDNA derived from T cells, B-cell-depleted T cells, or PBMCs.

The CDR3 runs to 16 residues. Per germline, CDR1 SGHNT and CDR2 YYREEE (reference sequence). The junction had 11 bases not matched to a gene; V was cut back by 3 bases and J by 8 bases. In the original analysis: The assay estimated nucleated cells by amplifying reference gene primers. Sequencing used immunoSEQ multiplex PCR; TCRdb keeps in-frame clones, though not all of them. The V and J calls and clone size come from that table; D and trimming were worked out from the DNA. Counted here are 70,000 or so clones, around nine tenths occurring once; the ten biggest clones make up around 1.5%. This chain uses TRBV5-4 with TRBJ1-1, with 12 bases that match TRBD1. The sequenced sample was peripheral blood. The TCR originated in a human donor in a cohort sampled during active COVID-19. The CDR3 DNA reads TGTGCCAGCAGCTCTCCGGGACAGGGGGCCTTGAGGGAAGCTTTCTTT. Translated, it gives CASSSPGQGALREAFF.